The 15 T cell receptor beta chains reported below all come from one sample, sequenced in a study of blood T cell repertoires in COVID-19 (dated by TCRdb to 2018 to 2021). The receptor library was made with the immunoSEQ multiplex PCR assay. TCRdb re-hosts the immuneACCESS table, in-frame sequences only. Its copies lack some clones; in the studies checked, an unresolved V gene accounts for under half of them, and the cause for the rest is not known. This sample gives some 300,000 clones in total; nearly 90% of them show up just once. Of the sample, 1% falls within the top ten clones. The sequencing sample was made of peripheral blood. These TCRs come from a middle-aged woman with COVID-19, enrolled during active disease.

The gene calls are TRBV27 and TRBJ1-4, with 7 bases matching TRBD1. V trimming: 2 bases; J trimming: 8 bases; junction bases outside the gene matches: 17. CDR1 is MNHEY and CDR2 is SMNVEV in the germline V gene (reference sequence). The length of the CDR3 is 18 residues. The CDR3 reads CASSLRPTGLRLAEKLFF. The CDR3 DNA reads TGTGCCAGCAGTTTAAGACCGACAGGGTTAAGGTTAGCCGAAAAACTGTTTTTT.

The V and J genes are TRBV19 and TRBJ1-5; D remains unclear. Deletions cut 7 bases from V and 5 bases from J, with 15 bases between. Germline loops: CDR1 LNHDA, CDR2 SQIVND (reference sequence). This CDR3 region has 14 residues. The CDR3 sequence is CASTIFGEDQPQHF. In nucleotides, the CDR3 is TGTGCCAGTACCATATTCGGGGAGGATCAGCCCCAGCATTTT.

The rearrangement joins TRBV2 to TRBJ2-7, with 7 bases fitting TRBD1. The germline V gene has CDR1 SNHLY and CDR2 FYNNEI. CDR3 length: 16 amino acids. After removal of 5 bases from V and 0 bases from J, the junction contained 10 bases not matched to a gene. This CDR3 is CASSKKGRQGSYEQYF. The CDR3 coding sequence is TGTGCCAGCAGTAAAAAAGGAAGACAGGGCTCCTACGAGCAGTACTTC.

In this sample, this clone turned up a few times. This chain joins TRBV12-3 or TRBV12-4 and TRBJ1-2; unclear D gene. The CDR3 contains 13 residues. V lost 2 bases to trimming and J lost 7 bases, with 11 bases between them. The CDR3, as DNA: TGTGCCAGCAGTTTATTATCCGGGGTTGGCTACACCTTC. It translates to CASSLLSGVGYTF.

This chain joins TRBV4-3 and TRBJ2-1; a possible D gene is TRBD2 (5 bases). Germline CDR1 is LGHNA and CDR2 is YSLEER. This CDR3 has 14 residues. The ends were cut back, 4 bases at V and 8 bases at J, with 15 bases in the middle. The CDR3 reads CASSRGLGVDEQFF. CDR3 nucleotides: TGCGCCAGCAGCCGCGGGTTGGGTGTGGATGAGCAGTTCTTC.

The chain employs TRBV4-2 and TRBJ1-4, with 9 nucleotides matching TRBD1. With V trimmed by 3 bases and J by 8 bases, 7 bases remained unmatched. This CDR3 is built from 15 residues. Germline V gene sequence: CDR1 LGHNA, CDR2 YNFKEQ. The CDR3 spells CASSQEGQGDEKLFF. CDR3 DNA: TGTGCCAGCAGCCAGGAGGGACAGGGCGACGAAAAACTGTTTTTT.

This clone has only a few counts. V is TRBV7-9 and J is TRBJ2-7; 8 bases agree with TRBD1. CDR1 is SEHNR, CDR2 FQNEAQ, per germline (reference sequence). The CDR3 is 14 amino acids. Trimming took 5 bases from V and 2 from J; bases not matched to a gene: 5. The CDR3 loop reads CASSPTGDPYEQYF. As DNA, the CDR3 is TGTGCCAGCAGCCCGACAGGGGATCCCTACGAGCAGTACTTC.

This sequence joins TRBV12-3 or TRBV12-4 and TRBJ1-5; D is perhaps TRBD1 (6 bases). With 5 bases removed from V and 4 bases from J, the gap between germline ends came to 9 bases. This CDR3 contains 13 residues. CDR3 sequence reads: CASSNGQNQPQHF. The CDR3 DNA reads TGTGCCAGCAGTAACGGACAGAATCAGCCCCAGCATTTT.

This clone has a single count. The CDR3 DNA follows: TGTGCCAGCAGCTTAGGGGCAGGCAGGCACACTGAAGCTTTCTTT. As protein: CASSLGAGRHTEAFF. The chain carries TRBV5-4 and TRBJ1-1, with a possible D match to TRBD1 (5 bases). Germline values: CDR1 SGHNT, CDR2 YYREEE (reference sequence). Trimming cost V 2 bases and J 3 bases, with 14 bases left between them. The CDR3 covers 15 residues.

V is TRBV7-2 and J is TRBJ1-2; maybe TRBD1 (6 bases). Germline V gene sequence: CDR1 SGHTA, CDR2 FQGNSA. Trimming took off 1 base at V and 1 base at J, with 10 bases between the two ends. This CDR3 spans 15 amino acids. In nucleotides, the CDR3 is TGTGCCAGCAGCTTAGGGGGGCAGCATAACTATGGCTACACCTTC. Translated, it gives CASSLGGQHNYGYTF.

The chain recombines TRBV5-6 with TRBJ2-7; D perhaps matches TRBD2 (6 bases). CDR1 and CDR2 from the germline V gene are SGHDT and YYEEEE. V was clipped by 2 bases and J by 3 bases, with 18 bases between them. The CDR3 is made up of 16 amino acids. In DNA, the CDR3 is TGTGCCAGCAGCTTCCGTAGCCGACTCGGGGGCTACGAGCAGTACTTC. This encodes CASSFRSRLGGYEQYF.

The rearrangement links TRBV4-3 to TRBJ2-2; 9 bases line up with TRBD2. The junction had 7 bases not matched to a gene; V was cut back by 6 bases and J by 5 bases. The V gene's germline CDR1 is LGHNA and CDR2 YSLEER. This CDR3 comprises 15 residues. The CDR3 loop reads CASSLGREGTGELFF. Written as DNA, the CDR3 is TGCGCCAGCAGTCTGGGGCGGGAGGGGACCGGGGAGCTGTTTTTT.

Of note for this clone: This sample includes further DNA sequences coding for the same CDR3. The rearrangement uses TRBV7-8 and TRBJ2-5, with 7 bases aligning to TRBD1. V lost 5 bases and J lost 2; bases outside the gene matches: 2. CDR3 length: 13 amino acids. The germline CDR1 and CDR2 sequences are SGHVS and FQNEAQ. The chain's CDR3 is CASSLGQQETQYF. The CDR3, as DNA: TGTGCCAGCAGCCTGGGACAGCAAGAGACCCAGTACTTC.

The chain carries TRBV6-4 and TRBJ1-5; unclear D gene. From germline, CDR1 is MRHNA and CDR2 SNTAGT. The V gene lost 4 bases and the J gene lost 2 bases, with 12 bases spanning the gap. There are 15 residues in the CDR3. CDR3 region: CASSVSIGGNQPQHF. In nucleotides, the CDR3 is TGTGCCAGCAGTGTTTCCATCGGGGGCAATCAGCCCCAGCATTTT.

With respect to this clone: Different DNA sequences within this sample yield the same CDR3. The chain joins TRBV9 to TRBJ2-5; perhaps TRBD2 as D (5 bases). Trimming removed 2 bases at V and 1 base at J, with 6 bases between. CDR1 SGDLS and CDR2 YYNGEE come from the germline V gene. This CDR3 has 13 amino acids. CDR3 sequence: CASSVGVQETQYF. The CDR3 nucleotides are TGTGCCAGCAGCGTCGGGGTCCAAGAGACCCAGTACTTC.